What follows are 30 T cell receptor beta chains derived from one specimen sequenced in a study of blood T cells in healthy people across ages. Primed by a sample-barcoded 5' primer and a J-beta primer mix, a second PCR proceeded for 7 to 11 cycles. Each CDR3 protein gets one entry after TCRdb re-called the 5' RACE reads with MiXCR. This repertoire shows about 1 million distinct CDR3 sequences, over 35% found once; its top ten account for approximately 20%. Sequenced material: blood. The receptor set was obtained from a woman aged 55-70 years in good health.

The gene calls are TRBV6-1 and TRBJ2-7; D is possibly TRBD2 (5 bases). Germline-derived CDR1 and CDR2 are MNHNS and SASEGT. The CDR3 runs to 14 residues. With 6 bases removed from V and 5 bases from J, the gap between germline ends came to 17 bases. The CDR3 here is CASRNGPLGDEQYF. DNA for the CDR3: TGTGCCAGCAGAAACGGGCCTTTGGGAGACGAGCAGTACTTC.

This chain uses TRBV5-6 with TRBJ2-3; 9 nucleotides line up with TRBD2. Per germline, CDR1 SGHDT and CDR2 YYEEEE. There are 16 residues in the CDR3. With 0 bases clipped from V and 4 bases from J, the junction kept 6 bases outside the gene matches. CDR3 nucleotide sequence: TGTGCCAGCAGCTTGGAGTTAGCGGGAGACTCAGATACGCAGTATTTT. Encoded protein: CASSLELAGDSDTQYF.

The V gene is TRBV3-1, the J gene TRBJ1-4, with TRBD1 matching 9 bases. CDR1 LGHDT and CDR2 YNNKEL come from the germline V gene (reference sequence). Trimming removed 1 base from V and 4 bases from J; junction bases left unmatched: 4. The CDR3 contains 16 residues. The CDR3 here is CASSQVADRGNEKLFF. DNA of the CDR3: TGTGCCAGCAGCCAAGTTGCGGACAGGGGTAATGAAAAACTGTTTTTT.

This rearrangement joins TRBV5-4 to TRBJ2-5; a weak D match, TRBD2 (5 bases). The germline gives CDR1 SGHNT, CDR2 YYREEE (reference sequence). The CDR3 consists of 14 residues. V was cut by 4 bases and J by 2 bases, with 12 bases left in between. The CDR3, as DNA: TGTGCCAGCAGCCGAATGGGAGCGCAAGAGACCCAGTACTTC. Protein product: CASSRMGAQETQYF. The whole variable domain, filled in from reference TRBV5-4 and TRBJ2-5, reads ETGVTQSPTHLIKTRGQQVTLRCSSQSGHNTVSWYQQALGQGPQFIFQYYREEENGRGNFPPRFSGLQFPNYSSELNVNALELDDSALYLCASSRMGAQETQYFGPGTRLLVL.

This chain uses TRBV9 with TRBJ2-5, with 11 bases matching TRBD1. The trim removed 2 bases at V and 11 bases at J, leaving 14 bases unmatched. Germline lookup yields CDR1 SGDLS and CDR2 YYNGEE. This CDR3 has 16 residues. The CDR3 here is CASSVPGTGGFNEQYF. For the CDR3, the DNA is TGTGCCAGCAGCGTCCCCGGGACAGGGGGTTTCAATGAGCAGTACTTC.

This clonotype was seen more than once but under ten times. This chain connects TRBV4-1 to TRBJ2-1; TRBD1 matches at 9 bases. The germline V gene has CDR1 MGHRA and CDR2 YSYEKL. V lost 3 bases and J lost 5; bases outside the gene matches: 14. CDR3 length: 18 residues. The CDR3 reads CASSQEENRGRIHNEQFF. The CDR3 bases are TGCGCCAGCAGCCAGGAGGAAAACAGGGGGCGAATCCACAATGAGCAGTTCTTC.

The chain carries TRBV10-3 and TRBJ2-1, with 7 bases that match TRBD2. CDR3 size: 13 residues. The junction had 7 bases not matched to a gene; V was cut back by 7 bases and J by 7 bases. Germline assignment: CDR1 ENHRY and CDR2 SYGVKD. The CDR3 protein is CAIMGEGSNEQFF. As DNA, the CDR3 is TGTGCCATCATGGGGGAGGGATCAAATGAGCAGTTCTTC.

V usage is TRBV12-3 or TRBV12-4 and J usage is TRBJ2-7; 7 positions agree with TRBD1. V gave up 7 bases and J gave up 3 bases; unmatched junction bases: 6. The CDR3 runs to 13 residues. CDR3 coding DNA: TGTGCCAGCACCTTGACAGGGTTCTACGAGCAGTACTTC. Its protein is CASTLTGFYEQYF.

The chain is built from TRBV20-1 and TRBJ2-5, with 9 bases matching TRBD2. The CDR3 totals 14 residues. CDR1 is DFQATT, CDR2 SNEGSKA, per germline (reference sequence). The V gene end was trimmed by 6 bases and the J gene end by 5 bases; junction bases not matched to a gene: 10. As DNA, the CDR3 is TGCAGTGCCCCCGTCAGCGGGGGGCGGGAGACCCAGTACTTC. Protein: CSAPVSGGRETQYF.

DNA of the CDR3: TGTGCCTACTCAACGGAAACAAGCACAGATACGCAGTATTTT. It translates to CAYSTETSTDTQYF. The chain has TRBV28 and TRBJ2-3, with D uncertain. V was trimmed by 11 bases and J by 0 bases, leaving 15 bases between them. CDR3 length: 14 amino acids. Looked up from germline, CDR1 is MDHEN and CDR2 is SYDVKM.

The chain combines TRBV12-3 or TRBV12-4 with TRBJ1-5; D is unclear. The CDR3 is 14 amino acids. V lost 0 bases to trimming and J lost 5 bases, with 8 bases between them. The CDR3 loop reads CASSLALYDQPQHF. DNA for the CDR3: TGTGCCAGCAGTTTAGCGCTTTATGATCAGCCCCAGCATTTT.

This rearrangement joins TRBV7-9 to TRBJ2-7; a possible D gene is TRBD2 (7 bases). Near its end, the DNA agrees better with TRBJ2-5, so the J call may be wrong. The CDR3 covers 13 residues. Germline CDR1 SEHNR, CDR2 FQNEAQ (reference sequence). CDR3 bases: TGTGCCAGCACCCTAGGGGGGGAAGAGACCCAGTACTTC. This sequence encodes CASTLGGEETQYF.

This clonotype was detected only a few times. The CDR3 here is CATSRDLGQGFTYEQYF. The CDR3 region has the DNA TGTGCCACCAGCAGAGATCTGGGACAGGGCTTCACCTACGAGCAGTACTTC. The rearrangement joins TRBV15 to TRBJ2-7; the match to TRBD1 covers 9 bases. Losses at the gene ends were 0 bases for V and 2 bases for J; bases not matched to a gene: 8. Looked up from germline, CDR1 is LNHNV and CDR2 is YYDKDF (reference sequence). The CDR3 sequence is 17 residues long.

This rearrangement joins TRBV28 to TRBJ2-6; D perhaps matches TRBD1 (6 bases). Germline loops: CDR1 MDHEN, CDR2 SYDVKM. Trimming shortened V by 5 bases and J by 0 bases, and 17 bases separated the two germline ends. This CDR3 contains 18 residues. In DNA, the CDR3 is TGTGCCAGCAGTCTAGACAGGTGGCCTCTCTCTGGGGCCAACGTCCTGACTTTC. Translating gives CASSLDRWPLSGANVLTF.

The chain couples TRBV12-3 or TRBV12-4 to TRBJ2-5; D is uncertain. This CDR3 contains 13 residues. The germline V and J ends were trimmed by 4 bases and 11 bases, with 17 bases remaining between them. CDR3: CASSSPKNSGQYF. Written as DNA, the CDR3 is TGTGCCAGCAGTTCCCCCAAGAATAGTGGGCAGTACTTC.

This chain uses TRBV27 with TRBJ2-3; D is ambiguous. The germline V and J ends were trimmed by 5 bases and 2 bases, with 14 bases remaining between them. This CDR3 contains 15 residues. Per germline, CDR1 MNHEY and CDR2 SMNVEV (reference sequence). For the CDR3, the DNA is TGTGCCAGCAGTCTCCGACGGTTACTCACAGATACGCAGTATTTT. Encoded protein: CASSLRRLLTDTQYF.

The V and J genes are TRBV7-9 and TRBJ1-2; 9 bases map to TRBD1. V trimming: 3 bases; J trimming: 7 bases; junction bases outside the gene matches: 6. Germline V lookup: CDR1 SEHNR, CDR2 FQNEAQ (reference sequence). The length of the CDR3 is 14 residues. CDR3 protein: CASSFGQGTSGYTF. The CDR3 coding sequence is TGTGCCAGCAGCTTCGGACAGGGGACGAGTGGCTACACCTTC.

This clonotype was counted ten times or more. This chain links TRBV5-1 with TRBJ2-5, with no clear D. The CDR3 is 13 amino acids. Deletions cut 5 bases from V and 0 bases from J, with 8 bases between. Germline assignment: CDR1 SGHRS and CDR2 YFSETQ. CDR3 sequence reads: CASSRSYQETQYF. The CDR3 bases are TGCGCCAGCAGTCGGTCATACCAAGAGACCCAGTACTTC. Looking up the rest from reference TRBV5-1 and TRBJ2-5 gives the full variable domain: KAGVTQTPRYLIKTRGQQVTLSCSPISGHRSVSWYQQTPGQGLQFLFEYFSETQRNKGNFPGRFSGRQFSNSRSEMNVSTLELGDSALYLCASSRSYQETQYFGPGTRLLVL.

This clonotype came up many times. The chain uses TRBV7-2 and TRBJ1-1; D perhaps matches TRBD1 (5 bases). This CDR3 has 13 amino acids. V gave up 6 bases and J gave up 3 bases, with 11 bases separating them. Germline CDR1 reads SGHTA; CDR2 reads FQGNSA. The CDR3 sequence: CASSLGGDTEAFF. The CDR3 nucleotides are TGTGCCAGCAGTCTTGGGGGTGACACTGAAGCTTTCTTT.

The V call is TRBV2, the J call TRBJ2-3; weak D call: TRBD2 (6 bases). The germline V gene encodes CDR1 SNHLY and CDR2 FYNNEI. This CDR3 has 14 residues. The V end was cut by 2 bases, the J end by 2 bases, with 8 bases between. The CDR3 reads CASSERETTDTQYF. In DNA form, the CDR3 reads TGTGCCAGCAGTGAACGGGAGACCACAGATACGCAGTATTTT.

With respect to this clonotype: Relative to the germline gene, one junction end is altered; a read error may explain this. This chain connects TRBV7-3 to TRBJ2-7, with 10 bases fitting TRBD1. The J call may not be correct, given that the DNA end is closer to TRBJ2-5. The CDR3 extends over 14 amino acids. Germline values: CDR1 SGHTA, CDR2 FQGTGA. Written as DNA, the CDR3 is TGTGGCAGCAGCCCGGGACAGGGGTTTGAGACCCAGTACTTC. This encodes CGSSPGQGFETQYF.

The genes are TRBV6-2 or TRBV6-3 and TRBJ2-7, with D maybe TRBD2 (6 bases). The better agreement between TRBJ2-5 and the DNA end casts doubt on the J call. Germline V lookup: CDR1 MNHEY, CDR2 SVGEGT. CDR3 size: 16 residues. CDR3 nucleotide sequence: TGTGCCAGCAGTTACTCTGGGGGACTGATCAAAGAGACCCAGTACTTC. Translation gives CASSYSGGLIKETQYF.

This CDR3 is CASGPGSSYEQYF. The CDR3 DNA follows: TGTGCCAGCGGACCAGGGAGCTCCTACGAGCAGTACTTC. The chain is built from TRBV7-8 and TRBJ2-7, with D perhaps being TRBD1 or TRBD2 (5 bases each). Per germline, CDR1 SGHVS and CDR2 FQNEAQ. Trimming stripped 8 bases from V and 0 bases from J, with 11 bases between. The CDR3 is made up of 13 amino acids.

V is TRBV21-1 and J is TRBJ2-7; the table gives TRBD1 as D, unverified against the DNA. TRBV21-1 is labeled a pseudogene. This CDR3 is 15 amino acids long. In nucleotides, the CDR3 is TGTGCCAGCAGCCCCCGGGACGTTAGCTCCTACGAGCAGTACTTC. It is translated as CASSPRDVSSYEQYF.

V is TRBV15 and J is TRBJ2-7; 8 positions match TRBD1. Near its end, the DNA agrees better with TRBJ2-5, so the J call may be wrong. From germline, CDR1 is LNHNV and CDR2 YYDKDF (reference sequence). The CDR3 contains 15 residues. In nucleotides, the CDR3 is TGTGCCACCAGCAGACAGACAGGGGCCAGGGAGACCCAGTACTTC. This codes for CATSRQTGARETQYF.

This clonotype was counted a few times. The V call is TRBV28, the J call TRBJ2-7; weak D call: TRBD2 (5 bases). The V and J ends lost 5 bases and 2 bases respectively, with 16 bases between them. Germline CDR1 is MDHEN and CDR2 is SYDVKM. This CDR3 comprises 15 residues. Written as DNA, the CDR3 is TGTGCCAGCAGTCCCAACACCTTCGGGACCTACGAGCAGTACTTC. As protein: CASSPNTFGTYEQYF.

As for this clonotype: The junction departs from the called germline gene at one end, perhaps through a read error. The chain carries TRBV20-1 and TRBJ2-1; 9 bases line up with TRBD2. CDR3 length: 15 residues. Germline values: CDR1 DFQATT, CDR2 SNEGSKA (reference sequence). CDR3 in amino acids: CSARPGRGREGERFF. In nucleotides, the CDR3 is TGCAGTGCGAGGCCGGGTCGCGGGAGGGAGGGTGAGCGGTTCTTC.

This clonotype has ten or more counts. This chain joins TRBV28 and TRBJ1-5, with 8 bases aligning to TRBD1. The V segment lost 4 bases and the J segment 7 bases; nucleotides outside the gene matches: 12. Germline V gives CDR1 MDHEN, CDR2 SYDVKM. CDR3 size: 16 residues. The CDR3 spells CASSSLNQGAWQPQHF. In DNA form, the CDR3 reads TGTGCCAGCAGTTCCTTAAACCAGGGGGCATGGCAGCCCCAGCATTTT.

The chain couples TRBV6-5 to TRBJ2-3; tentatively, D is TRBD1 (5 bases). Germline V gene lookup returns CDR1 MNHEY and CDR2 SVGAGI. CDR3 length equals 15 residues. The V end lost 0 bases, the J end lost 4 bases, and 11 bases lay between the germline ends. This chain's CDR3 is CASSYSVPGPDTQYF. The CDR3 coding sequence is TGTGCCAGCAGTTACTCAGTCCCAGGGCCAGATACGCAGTATTTT.

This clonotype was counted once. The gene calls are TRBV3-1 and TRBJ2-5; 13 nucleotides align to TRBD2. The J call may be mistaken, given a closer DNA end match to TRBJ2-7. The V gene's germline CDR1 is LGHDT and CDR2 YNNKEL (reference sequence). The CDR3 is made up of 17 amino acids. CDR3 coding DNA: TGTGCCAGCAGCCAAGATGTCGGACTAGCGGGAGAGTACGAGCAGTACTTC. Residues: CASSQDVGLAGEYEQYF.